A selection of T cell receptor beta chains follows, all from one sample in a study of response to subunit inactivated influenza vaccine. MiXCR was run by TCRdb on the RT-PCR reads, yielding one entry per CDR3 protein. The sample lists 450,000 to 500,000 distinct CDR3 sequences; approximately 11% were seen once. The sample in question was PBMCs from blood, obtained 35 to 45 days after vaccination. These receptor sequences come from a man between 45 and 60 years old who received an inactivated influenza vaccine. Both conserved end residues are part of each CDR3. The D gene is left open where the match is weak. Only part of the rows carry a size: once, few, many, or a class if the clone is expanded.

J,size,D,V,length,CDR3,DNA
TRBJ2-5,many,-,TRBV10-3,14,CAISESVPGETQYF,TGTGCCATCAGTGAGTCGGTCCCAGGAGAGACCCAGTACTTC
TRBJ1-4,many,TRBD1,TRBV5-1,16,CASSLGTARVENELFF,TGCGCCAGCAGCCTCGGGACAGCTAGGGTCGAAAATGAACTGTTTTTT
TRBJ2-7,-,-,TRBV6-1,15,CASRGSWNPKEEQYF,TGTGCCAGCAGGGGTTCTTGGAACCCTAAGGAGGAGCAGTACTTC
TRBJ2-7,-,TRBD1,TRBV29-1,13,CSVPPGQGFEQYF,TGCAGCGTCCCTCCGGGACAGGGCTTCGAGCAGTACTTC
TRBJ1-1,many,TRBD1,TRBV29-1,13,CSVGDRGGGEAFF,TGCAGCGTTGGGGACAGGGGGGGTGGCGAAGCTTTCTTT
TRBJ2-1,many,TRBD1,TRBV12-3/TRBV12-4,13,CASRGTAYNEQFF,TGTGCCAGCAGGGGGACAGCTTACAATGAGCAGTTCTTC
TRBJ2-2,-,-,TRBV12-3/TRBV12-4,15,CASSLPRTNTGELFF,TGTGCCAGCAGTTTACCCCGGACGAACACCGGGGAGCTGTTTTTT
TRBJ1-1,few,-,TRBV4-3,16,CASSQLISGQMAEAFF,TGCGCCAGCAGCCAACTGATTTCGGGGCAAATGGCTGAAGCTTTCTTT
TRBJ2-1,many,TRBD1,TRBV4-2,15,CASSQGDRTYNEQFF,TGTGCCAGCAGCCAAGGGGACAGAACCTACAATGAGCAGTTCTTC
TRBJ2-1,few,TRBD2,TRBV7-2,16,CASSQLAGGPGWEQFF,TGTGCCAGCAGCCAGCTAGCGGGGGGGCCAGGGTGGGAGCAGTTCTTC
TRBJ1-5,few,-,TRBV4-1,17,CASSQDPKSGQNQPQHF,TGCGCCAGCAGCCAAGACCCGAAATCTGGACAAAATCAGCCCCAGCATTTT
TRBJ1-4,few,TRBD1,TRBV7-9,15,CASSIFRDSNEKLFF,TGTGCCAGCAGCATCTTCCGGGACAGTAATGAAAAACTGTTTTTT
TRBJ2-7,-,-,TRBV12-3/TRBV12-4,15,CASSLSPTAPYEQYF,TGTGCCAGCAGTTTATCCCCGACAGCCCCCTACGAGCAGTACTTC
TRBJ2-5,-,-,TRBV20-1,13,CGAPQGWGETQYF,TGCGGTGCCCCCCAGGGGTGGGGGGAGACCCAGTACTTC
TRBJ2-3,-,TRBD2,TRBV5-5,16,CASSTRTSGGGDTQYF,TGTGCCAGCAGCACCCGGACTAGCGGGGGGGGGGATACGCAGTATTTT
TRBJ2-7,many,TRBD1,TRBV20-1,14,CSARKTGTVYEQYF,TGCAGTGCTAGAAAAACCGGGACAGTTTACGAGCAGTACTTC
TRBJ2-7,-,TRBD2,TRBV5-1,16,CASSLGVAGGANEQYF,TGCGCCAGCAGCCTCGGGGTAGCGGGAGGTGCCAACGAGCAGTACTTC
TRBJ1-2,few,-,TRBV4-2,12,CASSQRGSGYTF,TGTGCCAGCAGCCAACGGGGCTCTGGCTACACCTTC
TRBJ2-1,many,TRBD1,TRBV20-1,11,CSARDRVHGFF,TGCAGTGCCCGAGACAGGGTCCATGGGTTCTTC
TRBJ1-4,few,-,TRBV4-2,16,CASSQGRTSTNEKLFF,TGTGCCAGCAGCCAAGGCCGGACATCAACTAATGAAAAACTGTTTTTT
TRBJ2-1,few,-,TRBV11-2,17,CASSLTVAARPYNEQFF,TGTGCCAGCAGCTTAACGGTAGCGGCCCGACCTTACAATGAGCAGTTCTTC
TRBJ1-5,few,-,TRBV7-8,15,CASSLGAGVGQPQHF,TGTGCCAGCAGCTTAGGTGCAGGGGTGGGTCAGCCCCAGCATTTT
TRBJ1-1,-,-,TRBV2,15,CASRLGKGRGTEAFF,TGTGCCAGCAGGCTAGGGAAAGGAAGGGGCACTGAAGCTTTCTTT
TRBJ2-7,-,TRBD2,TRBV3-1,18,CASSQGSLTSGHSYEQYF,TGTGCCAGCAGCCAAGGGAGCCTCACTAGCGGACACTCCTACGAGCAGTACTTC
TRBJ2-2,-,TRBD2,TRBV7-2,17,CASSLAEAGGNTGELFF,TGTGCCAGCAGCTTAGCTGAAGCGGGAGGGAACACCGGGGAGCTGTTTTTT
TRBJ2-5,few,TRBD2,TRBV15,15,CATSRDNGGRGTQYF,TGTGCCACCAGCAGAGATAACGGCGGGAGGGGGACCCAGTACTTC
TRBJ1-2,-,-,TRBV30,14,CAWMGGRSNYGYTF,TGTGCCTGGATGGGCGGACGATCTAACTATGGCTACACCTTC
TRBJ1-1,many,-,TRBV20-1,11,CSGILNTEAFF,TGCAGTGGTATACTGAACACTGAAGCTTTCTTT
TRBJ1-6,-,-,TRBV5-1,15,CASSSEGNTGSPLHF,TGCGCCAGCAGCTCGGAAGGGAATACGGGTTCACCCCTCCACTTT
TRBJ1-5,many,-,TRBV20-1,13,CSARETVNQPQHF,TGCAGTGCTAGAGAGACAGTCAATCAGCCCCAGCATTTT
TRBJ1-2,few,-,TRBV7-2,14,CASSVTSVLEGYTF,TGTGCCAGCAGCGTAACGTCGGTTCTGGAGGGCTACACCTTC
TRBJ2-5,many,-,TRBV20-1,15,CSARGISGVDETQYF,TGCAGTGCTAGAGGTATTTCGGGAGTGGATGAGACCCAGTACTTC
TRBJ1-5,-,-,TRBV6-1,13,CASSERNLGAQHF,TGTGCCAGCAGTGAACGTAACCTCGGGGCCCAGCATTTT
TRBJ2-7,few,TRBD2,TRBV20-1,14,CSADGGLAKYEQYF,TGCAGTGCTGACGGTGGACTAGCGAAATACGAGCAGTACTTC
TRBJ1-2,few,TRBD1,TRBV6-1,14,CASRSQGANYGYTF,TGTGCCAGCAGATCACAGGGGGCAAACTATGGCTACACCTTC
TRBJ1-1,few,TRBD1,TRBV20-1,15,CSARPLQGMNTEAFF,TGCAGTGCTAGACCCCTACAGGGGATGAACACTGAAGCTTTCTTT
TRBJ1-5,few,-,TRBV29-1,14,CSVAPTDSNQPQHF,TGCAGCGTTGCTCCTACGGATAGCAATCAGCCCCAGCATTTT
TRBJ1-4,-,-,TRBV4-3,16,CASSQDMSSGVEKLFF,TGCGCCAGCAGCCAAGATATGAGTTCCGGAGTAGAAAAACTGTTTTTT
TRBJ1-2,few,TRBD1,TRBV30,15,CACPGQGSEYYGYTF,TGTGCCTGCCCGGGACAGGGGTCGGAGTACTATGGCTACACCTTC
TRBJ2-7,few,-,TRBV20-1,13,CSARDRGRAEQYF,TGCAGTGCTAGAGATCGGGGCCGCGCCGAGCAGTACTTC
TRBJ2-7,-,TRBD2,TRBV9,15,CASSVKAGGPGEQYF,TGTGCCAGCAGCGTTAAAGCGGGAGGGCCGGGAGAGCAGTACTTC
TRBJ2-1,many,TRBD2,TRBV5-1,15,CASSLGLAGGDEQFF,TGCGCCAGCAGCTTGGGACTAGCGGGAGGTGATGAGCAGTTCTTC